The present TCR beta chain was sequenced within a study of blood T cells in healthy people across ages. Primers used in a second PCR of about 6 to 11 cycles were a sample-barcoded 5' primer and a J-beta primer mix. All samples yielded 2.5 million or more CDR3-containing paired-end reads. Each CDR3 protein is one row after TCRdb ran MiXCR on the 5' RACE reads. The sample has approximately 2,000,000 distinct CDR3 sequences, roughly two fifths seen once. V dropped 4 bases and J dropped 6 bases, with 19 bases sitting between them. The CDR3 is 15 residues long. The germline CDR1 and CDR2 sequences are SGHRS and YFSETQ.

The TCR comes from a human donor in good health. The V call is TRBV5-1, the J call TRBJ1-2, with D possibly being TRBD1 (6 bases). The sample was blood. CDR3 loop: CASSLRGHPRDGYTF. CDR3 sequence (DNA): TGCGCCAGCAGCCTCCGGGGACACCCGAGGGATGGCTACACCTTC.